This record concerns one T cell receptor (beta chain) sequence. Original processing notes: Reference gene primer amplification gave estimated nucleated cell counts. The assay was immunoSEQ multiplex PCR, and TCRdb's table has in-frame clones only and misses some. Clonal size and the V and J genes are those of that table, whereas D and trimming came from the DNA. In the table there are around 300,000 clones, roughly 86% of which are singletons. Self-reported history from a screening survey and questionnaire set each donor's cohort. The sample is drawn from a study of blood T cell repertoires in COVID-19. On the study more broadly: The cDNA or gDNA used as material had been derived from T cells, B-cell-depleted T cells, or PBMCs.

There are 16 residues in the CDR3. With V trimmed by 0 bases and J by 5 bases, 4 bases remained unmatched. Germline CDR1 and CDR2: SGHNT and YYREEE (reference sequence). This chain connects TRBV5-4 to TRBJ1-4; 10 bases are a match to TRBD1. The source material was PBMCs or T cells enriched from blood (not recorded which). The TCR comes from a young woman who had recovered from COVID-19. CDR3 loop: CASSLGVDRGNEKLFF. The CDR3 nucleotides read TGTGCCAGCAGCTTGGGGGTGGACAGGGGGAATGAAAAACTGTTTTTT.